Sequencing of this TCR beta chain was carried out in a study of blood T cell repertoires in COVID-19. Study as a whole: COVID-19 samples, acute and convalescent, were from the United States, Italy and Spain.

Germline V gene sequence: CDR1 LGHNT, CDR2 FRNRAP. With V trimmed by 1 base and J by 1 base, 5 bases remained unmatched. This CDR3 is 17 amino acids long. TCRdb's copy holds only in-frame clones and misses some; the assay was immunoSEQ multiplex PCR. The sample includes under 200,000 clones, about 86% of them seen just once. The clonotype comes from a middle-aged man who had recovered from COVID-19. Sequenced: PBMCs or T cells enriched from blood (not recorded which). The J gene is TRBJ1-5, the V gene TRBV12-5; 9 bases align to TRBD1. This CDR3 reads CASGLGTGGRSNQPQHF. CDR3 bases: TGTGCTAGTGGTTTGGGAACAGGGGGCAGAAGCAATCAGCCCCAGCATTTT.